Each of the 7 T cell receptor beta chains below was sequenced from the same sample in a study of blood T cell repertoires in COVID-19. Assay: immunoSEQ multiplex PCR; the TCRdb copy retains only in-frame clones and omits some. The sample yields 150,000 to 200,000 clones, approximately 84% seen once. The sample taken for sequencing was peripheral blood. These receptors originate from an elderly woman with acute or convalescent COVID-19.

The CDR3 bases are TGTGCCCACGCCGCAGGTGCAACTAATGAAAAACTGTTTTTT. It specifies CAHAAGATNEKLFF. V is TRBV30 and J is TRBJ1-4, with D unclear. The V and J ends lost 8 bases and 0 bases respectively, with 13 bases between them. This CDR3 contains 14 residues. Germline CDR1 reads GTSNPN; CDR2 reads SVGIG (reference sequence).

The rearrangement uses TRBV6-5 and TRBJ1-3, with D possibly being TRBD1 (5 bases). Germline loops: CDR1 MNHEY, CDR2 SVGAGI. The length of the CDR3 is 15 residues. Trimming cost V 7 bases and J 0 bases, with 13 bases left between them. This CDR3 is CASTRAGISGNTIYF. CDR3 nucleotides: TGTGCCAGCACCAGGGCGGGGATCTCTGGAAACACCATATATTTT.

This rearrangement joins TRBV14 to TRBJ2-5; 9 positions agree with TRBD1. CDR3 length: 16 amino acids. Losses at the gene ends were 1 base for V and 5 bases for J; bases not matched to a gene: 8. Germline V gives CDR1 SGHDN, CDR2 FVKESK. The CDR3 is CASSQGAGQGRETQYF. The CDR3 bases are TGTGCCAGCAGCCAAGGCGCCGGACAGGGGCGCGAGACCCAGTACTTC.

The genes are TRBV7-2 and TRBJ1-4, with 9 bases matching TRBD1. With V trimmed by 4 bases and J by 10 bases, 10 bases remained unmatched. Germline V gives CDR1 SGHTA, CDR2 FQGNSA. The CDR3 is made up of 15 amino acids. DNA for the CDR3: TGTGCCAGCAGCTCCCACAGGGGGCATAGAGTAAAACTGTTTTTT. Protein product: CASSSHRGHRVKLFF.

This clone has more than one count but fewer than ten. This rearrangement joins TRBV29-1 to TRBJ2-3; 7 bases fit TRBD2. V lost 0 bases, J lost 2 bases, and 8 bases stayed unmatched. CDR3 length: 16 amino acids. CDR1 SQVTM and CDR2 ANQGSEA come from the germline V gene. The CDR3 protein is CSVEDPTSANTDTQYF. The CDR3 nucleotides are TGCAGCGTTGAAGATCCTACTAGCGCCAACACAGATACGCAGTATTTT.

This clone was found a few times. CDR3 nucleotides: TGTGCCAGCAGTGAACGGGTAGGCGAGAACACTGAAGCTTTCTTT. Translated: CASSERVGENTEAFF. The chain couples TRBV2 to TRBJ1-1; D not resolved. This CDR3 is 15 amino acids long. Trimming shortened V by 2 bases and J by 1 base, and 11 bases separated the two germline ends. Germline V gene data show CDR1 as SNHLY and CDR2 as FYNNEI.

This clone was counted a few times. V and J are TRBV7-6 and TRBJ2-3, with a weak D call TRBD2 (5 bases). Germline V gene lookup returns CDR1 SGHVS and CDR2 FNYEAQ. The CDR3 covers 16 residues. Trimming shortened V by 5 bases and J by 0 bases, and 15 bases separated the two germline ends. The CDR3 spells CASSLGLITSTDTQYF. The CDR3 coding sequence is TGTGCCAGCAGCCTCGGACTTATCACTAGCACAGATACGCAGTATTTT.